The TCR beta chain described here comes from a study of cytomegalovirus exposure and HLA in healthy donors. Donors had nominal health at sampling but likely had unrecorded immune exposures. The PCR used 60 Vbeta and 13 Jbeta primers. The data were produced by immunoSEQ multiplex PCR, yet TCRdb's version contains in-frame clones alone and is incomplete. The table lists about 130,000 clones, around four fifths of them singletons. Trimming stripped 0 bases from V and 3 bases from J, with 6 bases between. This CDR3 is built from 13 residues. CDR1 is KGHSH, CDR2 LQKENI, per germline. The clonotype comes from a man between 25 and 39 years old in good health. The rearrangement uses TRBV18 and TRBJ2-7; D is unresolved. The sample taken for sequencing was PBMCs. The CDR3 loop is CASSPPAHYEQYF. Written as DNA, the CDR3 is TGTGCCAGCTCACCACCGGCCCACTACGAGCAGTACTTC.